This paragraph reports one T cell receptor (beta chain). Its antigen is unknown. Base qualities are not provided; no much larger clone lies one nucleotide away. The trial excluded patients who had a history of autoimmune disease or were on systemic immunosuppression. Peripheral blood for TCR sequencing was collected from all dose cohorts at baseline, on cycle 4 day 1, and on cycle 7 day 1. The samples were drawn from a first-in-human, open-label, multicenter phase I dose-escalation trial of ivuxolimab. Adults with locally advanced or metastatic melanoma, renal cell, hepatocellular, or head and neck squamous cell carcinoma were enrolled in the trial. Before TCR sequencing, CD4+ T cells and CD8+ T cells from peripheral blood were sorted into separate populations. The sample comes from a study of OX40 agonist ivuxolimab in advanced cancers. Describing the broader study: Ivuxolimab, which targeted the costimulatory receptor OX40 (CD134), was an agonistic, fully human IgG2 monoclonal antibody. Partial responses occurred in three dose-escalation patients, of whom one had hepatocellular carcinoma and two had cutaneous melanoma. Peripheral TCRbeta sequencing aimed to test whether ivuxolimab altered TCR sequence diversity and caused clonal T-cell expansion. Intravenous ivuxolimab was administered to patients every 2 weeks at six dose levels: 0.01, 0.1, 0.3, 1.5, 3 and 10 mg/kg. Of the 50 or so patients in dose escalation, about 20 had hepatocellular carcinoma, some 15 had melanoma, 9 had renal cell carcinoma and 9 had head and neck cancer. Prior anti-PD-1, anti-PD-L1 or anti-CTLA-4 therapy was permitted, and about 40% of dose-escalation patients had received checkpoint inhibitors. A male proportion of almost 85% and a mean age of approximately 60 years, ranging from about 20 to 79, were recorded for the dose-escalation cohort. The paper reports the monotherapy dose-escalation portion (N of about 47 patients) of the phase I ivuxolimab trial.

Genomic DNA was isolated from the sorted cells so that the TCRbeta CDR3 region could be sequenced. TCRbeta CDR3 regions were sequenced using the immunoSEQ Assay. The immuneACCESS repertoire file appears here via TCRdb, limited to in-frame rearrangements. These files lack a portion of the clones; in checked studies, under half of the deficit traces to unresolved V genes, and the cause of the others is not known. Across this sample there are fewer than 120,000 clones, with about nine tenths seen only once. The ten biggest clones cover 0.27% of the sample. General conclusions and limits of the study: In the 0.1-3.0 mg/kg groups, partial responders were among the patients with the lowest normalized peripheral clonal expansion, particularly in CD8+ T cells. The antigen specificity of the clonally expanded peripheral T cells was not determined. Low levels of normalized T-cell clonal expansion were also shown by some nonresponding patients. Clonal expansion of both CD4+ and CD8+ blood T cells was observed from baseline to week 6 at doses 0.1 to 3.0 mg/kg. After ivuxolimab, more expanded clones were found on average in CD8+ T cells than in CD4+ T cells.

The CDR3 measures 15 amino acids from cysteine to phenylalanine. Only CDR3 DNA is held: 45 bases, read in frame from base 1. The germline V end is reduced by 2 bases and the J end by 6 bases; junction bases left unmatched: 6. The CDR1 and CDR2 encoded by the germline V gene are SGDLS and YYNGEE. The origin of this receptor is an adult with an advanced solid tumor such as melanoma, head and neck, liver or kidney cancer. The source material was CD4+ or CD8+ T cells sorted from blood, sampled in a trial of the OX40 agonist ivuxolimab. The chain links TRBV9 with TRBJ2-2, with 8 junctional bases fitting TRBD1. Here is the DNA: TGTGCCAGCAGCGTTCGGACAGGGAGTGCCGGGGAGCTGTTTTTT. Its coded protein is CASSVRTGSAGELFF.